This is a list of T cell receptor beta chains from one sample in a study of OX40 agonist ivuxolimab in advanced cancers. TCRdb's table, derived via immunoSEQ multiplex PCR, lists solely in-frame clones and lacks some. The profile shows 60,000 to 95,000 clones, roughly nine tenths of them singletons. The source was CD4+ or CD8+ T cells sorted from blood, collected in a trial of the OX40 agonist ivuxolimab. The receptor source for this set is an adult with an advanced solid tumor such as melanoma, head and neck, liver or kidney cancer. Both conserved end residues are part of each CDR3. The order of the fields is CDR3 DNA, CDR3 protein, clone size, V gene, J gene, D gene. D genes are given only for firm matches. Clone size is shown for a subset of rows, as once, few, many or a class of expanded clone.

TGCAGCGCCCGGGACTCACCTCGGGACACAGATACGCAGTATTTT	CSARDSPRDTDTQYF	few	TRBV29-1	TRBJ2-3	-
TGCGCCAGCAGCTTGAATCAATTAGGGGAGACCCAGTACTTC	CASSLNQLGETQYF	-	TRBV5-1	TRBJ2-5	-
TGTGCCAGCAGATCGGGACCGAGCTACGAGCAGTACTTC	CASRSGPSYEQYF	-	TRBV7-2	TRBJ2-7	-
TGTGCCAGCAGCTCGGGGTATGCGGGTTTTAATGAGCAGTTCTTC	CASSSGYAGFNEQFF	once	TRBV7-2	TRBJ2-1	-
TGTGCCAGCAGCCTCACTAGCGGTACGAACACCGGGGAGCTGTTTTTT	CASSLTSGTNTGELFF	-	TRBV7-6	TRBJ2-2	TRBD2
TGTGCCAGCAGCTTTGGGGACACTGAAGCTTTCTTT	CASSFGDTEAFF	-	TRBV11-2	TRBJ1-1	-
TGTGCCATCAGTGATACTAGCGGGAGAGGATCCGAAAGTGAGACCCAGTACTTC	CAISDTSGRGSESETQYF	-	TRBV10-3	TRBJ2-5	TRBD2
TGCGCCAGCAGTGAAAGTCTGGGGGCGGTCCAGAACACTGAAGCTTTCTTT	CASSESLGAVQNTEAFF	-	TRBV10-1	TRBJ1-1	-
TGTGCCAGCAGCTTAGTTTCTAGCGTCTCCTACGAGCAGTACTTC	CASSLVSSVSYEQYF	-	TRBV7-2	TRBJ2-7	-
TGTGCCAGCAGCCTGGGGACGGTTAATTCACCCCTCCACTTT	CASSLGTVNSPLHF	-	TRBV9	TRBJ1-6	-
TGTGCCAGCAGTTCGGGACAGGGCGAGTACGAGCAGTACTTC	CASSSGQGEYEQYF	once	TRBV6-6	TRBJ2-7	TRBD1
TGTGCCAGCAGTGCACAGGGCTCCTACAATGAGCAGTTCTTC	CASSAQGSYNEQFF	once	TRBV6-1	TRBJ2-1	-
TGCGCCAGCAGCCCTCGAGGGGTTGGGAGGGGAGAGACCCAGTACTTC	CASSPRGVGRGETQYF	-	TRBV5-1	TRBJ2-5	TRBD2
TGTGCCAGCAGCCCAAGGACTAGCGGGGCCTCGACCTACGAGCAGTACTTC	CASSPRTSGASTYEQYF	-	TRBV7-2	TRBJ2-7	TRBD2
TGTGCCACCGATAGGGGCACAGATACGCAGTATTTT	CATDRGTDTQYF	-	TRBV7-9	TRBJ2-3	-
TGTGCCAGCAGCTTAGGCGGAGTGGAGACCCAGTACTTC	CASSLGGVETQYF	-	TRBV11-3	TRBJ2-5	-
TGTGCCAGCGGTGGGACTTTTTATGGCTACACCTTC	CASGGTFYGYTF	-	TRBV6-6	TRBJ1-2	-
TGTGCCAGTAGCAGAGGAGGCTATAATTCACCCCTCCACTTT	CASSRGGYNSPLHF	-	TRBV19	TRBJ1-6	-
TGTGCCAGCTTACGACAGGGAACAGATACGCAGTATTTT	CASLRQGTDTQYF	-	TRBV6-5	TRBJ2-3	TRBD1
TGTGCCAGCAGCCCCACCCAGGGACAGCCGAACACTGAAGCTTTCTTT	CASSPTQGQPNTEAFF	-	TRBV9	TRBJ1-1	TRBD1
TGTGCCAGCAGCCCCCGGACAGGGATTTACGAGCAGTACTTC	CASSPRTGIYEQYF	-	TRBV7-2	TRBJ2-7	TRBD1
TGTGCCAGCAGCTTGGCAGGGAAAGCCTACGAGCAGTACTTC	CASSLAGKAYEQYF	-	TRBV5-4	TRBJ2-7	-
TGCGCCAGCAGCCAAGCCCCCAAAGGGAGGGGCGAAGAGACCCAGTACTTC	CASSQAPKGRGEETQYF	-	TRBV4-1	TRBJ2-5	TRBD2
TGTGCCAGCAGTTTAGGGACAGTCGTTCACTATGGCTACACCTTC	CASSLGTVVHYGYTF	-	TRBV28	TRBJ1-2	TRBD1
TGTGCCAGCAGCTTAAGACAGGGGGGCACTGAAGCTTTCTTT	CASSLRQGGTEAFF	once	TRBV7-3	TRBJ1-1	TRBD1
TGTGCCAGCTCCGGCGTTTCAGGCAATCAGCCCCAGCATTTT	CASSGVSGNQPQHF	-	TRBV28	TRBJ1-5	-
TGCGCCAGCAGCTTGCAGGCGGCAGTAAGCACAGATACGCAGTATTTT	CASSLQAAVSTDTQYF	-	TRBV5-1	TRBJ2-3	-
TGTGCCAGTAGTACCGAACAGGGTAGCTATGGCTACACCTTC	CASSTEQGSYGYTF	-	TRBV19	TRBJ1-2	-
TGTGCCAGCAGCCATACAGTCGAAGGCACTGAAGCTTTCTTT	CASSHTVEGTEAFF	-	TRBV7-9	TRBJ1-1	-
TGTGCCAGCATGCGGGAAAACACCGGGGAGCTGTTTTTT	CASMRENTGELFF	-	TRBV2	TRBJ2-2	-
TGTGCCAGCGCAGAGGGGGGGCCCACCGGGGAGCTGTTTTTT	CASAEGGPTGELFF	-	TRBV28	TRBJ2-2	-
TGTGCCAGCAGCTTACTAGCGGAACCCTACAATGAGCAGTTCTTC	CASSLLAEPYNEQFF	-	TRBV7-6	TRBJ2-1	TRBD2
TGTGCCAGCAGCCGGACCGCAGGTGGTCAGCCCCAGCATTTT	CASSRTAGGQPQHF	-	TRBV28	TRBJ1-5	-
TGCGCCAGCAGCTTGCCCAGGAGCCAGGGGGTTGGTAATGAGCAGTTCTTC	CASSLPRSQGVGNEQFF	-	TRBV5-1	TRBJ2-1	TRBD1
TGTGCCAGCAGTTACTCTCGCGACAGGGTTACAGATACGCAGTATTTT	CASSYSRDRVTDTQYF	-	TRBV6-6	TRBJ2-3	TRBD1
TGTGCCAGCAGCCCACTCTCTGCGGGGGATTCCTACAATGAGCAGTTCTTC	CASSPLSAGDSYNEQFF	-	TRBV7-6	TRBJ2-1	TRBD2
TGTGCCAGCAGGGACAGGGGAAACACCATATATTTT	CASRDRGNTIYF	-	TRBV2	TRBJ1-3	TRBD1
TGTGCCAGCAGCCAACAGTACCCCGGCGATGGCTACACCTTC	CASSQQYPGDGYTF	-	TRBV4-2	TRBJ1-2	-
TGTGCCAGCAGCGTAGGGGAGCGGGGCACAGATACGCAGTATTTT	CASSVGERGTDTQYF	-	TRBV9	TRBJ2-3	-
TGTGCCAGCAGCACTGGACAGGTCCCCTCCTACGAGCAGTACTTC	CASSTGQVPSYEQYF	-	TRBV5-5	TRBJ2-7	TRBD1
TGTGCCAGCAGTTTGGTCGGACAGGGGAGCTACGAGCAGTACTTC	CASSLVGQGSYEQYF	-	TRBV28	TRBJ2-7	TRBD1
TGTGCCTGGACTGGTTGGCGGGGGGAGACCCAGTACTTC	CAWTGWRGETQYF	-	TRBV30	TRBJ2-5	TRBD2